The 30 T cell receptor beta chains presented below share a single source sample, sequenced in a study of radiation and T cells in renal cell carcinoma. Measured with immunoSEQ multiplex PCR; TCRdb has only the in-frame clones, and not every one. In the table there are about 95,000 clones, 65% to 90% of which are singletons. Time point described: baseline pretreatment blood. The treatment: 15 Gy SBRT to primary tumor, nephrectomy 4 weeks later. The material was blood, obtained from a patient whose treatment included radiotherapy and nephrectomy. The receptors originated from a man in his fifties or sixties with renal cell carcinoma.

CDR3 bases: TGTGCCAGCAGTAGCGACCCCAACAATGAGCAGTTCTTC. As protein: CASSSDPNNEQFF. The J gene is TRBJ2-1, the V gene TRBV11-3, with TRBD2 as a possible D gene (5 bases). Trimming took 6 bases from V and 5 from J, leaving 11 bases between them. The CDR3 contains 13 residues. The germline V gene encodes CDR1 SGHNT and CDR2 YENEEA.

A single count supports this clone. V usage is TRBV11-2 and J usage is TRBJ2-2; D unclear. V shed 1 base and J shed 7 bases, with 16 bases lying between them. Germline V CDR1 and CDR2: SGHAT, FQNNGV. CDR3 length equals 16 residues. The CDR3 nucleotides are TGTGCCAGCAGCTTAGGCCAAGGGATGATTGGCGGGGAGCTGTTTTTT. Its protein product is CASSLGQGMIGGELFF.

The V gene is TRBV28, the J gene TRBJ2-3; TRBD2 agrees at 9 bases. Germline CDR1 MDHEN, CDR2 SYDVKM. This CDR3 has 15 residues. V lost 5 bases and J lost 1; bases outside the gene matches: 4. Here the CDR3 DNA reads TGTGCCAGCAGTACCGGGACTAGCCGCACAGATACGCAGTATTTT. Translated: CASSTGTSRTDTQYF.

V gene TRBV25-1 combines with J gene TRBJ2-2, with D possibly being TRBD1 (6 bases). Trimming pared 3 bases from V and 0 bases from J, leaving 8 bases between. Germline V gene lookup returns CDR1 MGHDK and CDR2 SYGVNS. The CDR3 is made up of 15 amino acids. The CDR3 spells CASSDTGSNTGELFF. The CDR3 nucleotides read TGTGCCAGCAGTGATACAGGGTCGAACACCGGGGAGCTGTTTTTT.

The V call is TRBV5-5, the J call TRBJ1-2; a weak D match, TRBD1 (5 bases). Per the germline V gene, CDR1 is SGHKS and CDR2 is YYEKEE (reference sequence). The CDR3 has 14 amino acids. V lost 4 bases to trimming and J lost 3 bases, with 13 bases between them. CDR3: CASSLGLGDYGYTF. The CDR3 coding sequence is TGTGCCAGCAGCCTCGGCCTAGGGGACTATGGCTACACCTTC. Supplemented by reference TRBV5-5 and TRBJ1-2, the full variable domain reads DAGVTQSPTHLIKTRGQQVTLRCSPISGHKSVSWYQQVLGQGPQFIFQYYEKEERGRGNFPDRFSARQFPNYSSELNVNALLLGDSALYLCASSLGLGDYGYTFGSGTRLTVV.

The chain's CDR3 is CASSHGVQHSNQPQHF. The CDR3 DNA is TGTGCCAGCAGCCACGGGGTTCAGCACAGCAATCAGCCCCAGCATTTT. V gene TRBV5-8 combines with J gene TRBJ1-5; D not certain. The germline gives CDR1 SGHTS, CDR2 YDEGEE. The V gene lost 4 bases and the J gene lost 1 base, with 15 bases spanning the gap. The CDR3 has 16 residues.

This sequence joins TRBV7-9 and TRBJ2-2; TRBD2 agrees at 8 bases. Germline CDR1 and CDR2: SEHNR and FQNEAQ (reference sequence). After removal of 6 bases from V and 6 bases from J, the junction contained 9 bases not matched to a gene. The CDR3 loop spans 15 amino acids. The CDR3 DNA follows: TGTGCCAGCAGGACCGGGACTAGTAGGGCCGGGGAGCTGTTTTTT. Translated, it gives CASRTGTSRAGELFF.

The chain has TRBV19 and TRBJ2-1, with 8 bases aligning to TRBD1. CDR1 and CDR2 (germline): LNHDA, SQIVND (reference sequence). V shed 3 bases and J 7 bases; nucleotides not matched to a gene: 11. The CDR3 sequence is 16 residues long. CDR3 protein: CASSIQGAVRENEQFF. Written as DNA, the CDR3 is TGTGCCAGTAGTATCCAGGGGGCAGTTCGGGAAAATGAGCAGTTCTTC.

The chain is built from TRBV5-1 and TRBJ1-1, with 8 bases matching TRBD1. The germline gives CDR1 SGHRS, CDR2 YFSETQ. The CDR3 has 14 residues. The trim removed 5 bases at V and 1 base at J, leaving 4 bases unmatched. The CDR3 loop is CASSPGQANTEAFF. For the CDR3, the DNA is TGCGCCAGCAGTCCGGGACAGGCGAACACTGAAGCTTTCTTT.

For the CDR3, the DNA is TGTGCCAGCAGCCAACCAATCCGCTTGGCTGGCACTGAAGCTTTCTTT. Translating gives CASSQPIRLAGTEAFF. V usage is TRBV4-2 and J usage is TRBJ1-1; D not resolved. The CDR3 is 16 residues long. Trimming took 2 bases from V and 4 from J, leaving 17 bases between them. The germline V gene has CDR1 LGHNA and CDR2 YNFKEQ.

This chain joins TRBV5-8 and TRBJ1-1; 8 bases agree with TRBD1. After removal of 4 bases from V and 0 bases from J, the junction contained 8 bases not matched to a gene. This CDR3 contains 16 residues. Germline-derived CDR1 and CDR2 are SGHTS and YDEGEE. For the CDR3, the DNA is TGTGCCAGCAGCGAGGGGACAGGCTTATTGAACACTGAAGCTTTCTTT. Translation: CASSEGTGLLNTEAFF.

This chain joins TRBV5-1 and TRBJ1-4; D call uncertain. Germline V gene sequence: CDR1 SGHRS, CDR2 YFSETQ. V was clipped by 1 base and J by 3 bases, with 10 bases between them. This CDR3 is built from 15 residues. CDR3 loop: CASSLSSSANEKLFF. DNA for the CDR3: TGCGCCAGCAGCTTGAGTTCCTCGGCTAATGAAAAACTGTTTTTT.

CDR3 sequence (DNA): TGTGCCAGCAGCCCGACAGGGGGCGGGAATACGCAGTATTTT. It is translated as CASSPTGGGNTQYF. The V and J genes are TRBV11-2 and TRBJ2-3; TRBD1 agrees at 10 bases. The ends lost 5 bases at V and 7 bases at J; junction bases unmatched: 6. The CDR3 covers 14 residues. The V gene's germline CDR1 is SGHAT and CDR2 FQNNGV.

This clone was detected once. The chain has TRBV6-6 and TRBJ1-3, with 7 bases lining up with TRBD1. The CDR3 is made up of 16 amino acids. Germline values: CDR1 MNHNY, CDR2 SVGAGI (reference sequence). V dropped 4 bases and J dropped 2; count of bases not matched to a gene: 8. CDR3 in amino acids: CASSSQQGFAGNTIYF. Written as DNA, the CDR3 is TGTGCCAGCAGTTCCCAACAGGGGTTTGCTGGAAACACCATATATTTT.

The CDR3 is CASSPGLASYNEQFF. CDR3 DNA sequence: TGTGCCAGCAGCCCGGGACTAGCTTCTTACAATGAGCAGTTCTTC. The chain links TRBV11-2 to TRBJ2-1; 9 nucleotides align to TRBD2. Germline assignment: CDR1 SGHAT and CDR2 FQNNGV. The CDR3 runs 15 residues. Germline trimming cut 5 bases from V and 4 bases from J; bases unmatched to any gene: 6.

J is TRBJ2-7 and V is TRBV5-4; D possibly uses TRBD1 or TRBD2 (5 bases each). Trimming shortened V by 6 bases and J by 5 bases, and 18 bases separated the two germline ends. CDR3 length equals 14 residues. Germline V lookup: CDR1 SGHNT, CDR2 YYREEE (reference sequence). The CDR3 DNA is TGTGCCAGCACCTCTCCAGGGAGTTGGGACGAGCAGTACTTC. As protein: CASTSPGSWDEQYF. The full variable domain, in which reference TRBV5-4 and TRBJ2-7 provide the parts outside the CDR3, is ETGVTQSPTHLIKTRGQQVTLRCSSQSGHNTVSWYQQALGQGPQFIFQYYREEENGRGNFPPRFSGLQFPNYSSELNVNALELDDSALYLCASTSPGSWDEQYFGPGTRLTVT.

The V gene is TRBV13, the J gene TRBJ1-2, with D perhaps TRBD1 (6 bases). This CDR3 has 13 residues. V was trimmed by 5 bases and J by 3 bases, leaving 10 bases between them. Germline values: CDR1 PRHDT, CDR2 FYEKMQ (reference sequence). The CDR3 region has the DNA TGTGCCAGCAGCGAGGGACACGACTATGGCTACACCTTC. The encoded protein is CASSEGHDYGYTF. The whole variable domain, remainder taken from reference TRBV13 and TRBJ1-2, is AAGVIQSPRHLIKEKRETATLKCYPIPRHDTVYWYQQGPGQDPQFLISFYEKMQSDKGSIPDRFSAQQFSDYHSELNMSSLELGDSALYFCASSEGHDYGYTFGSGTRLTVV.

The rearrangement uses TRBV7-2 and TRBJ2-1, with 10 bases that match TRBD2. From germline, CDR1 is SGHTA and CDR2 FQGNSA. The CDR3 is 15 amino acids. The V and J ends lost 4 bases and 8 bases, in that order; junction bases with no gene match: 8. CDR3 in amino acids: CASSSSGSIADEQFF. CDR3 DNA sequence: TGTGCCAGCAGCTCTAGCGGGAGTATCGCTGATGAGCAGTTCTTC.

A few counts support this clone. This chain uses TRBV7-9 with TRBJ1-1; no clear D. There are 14 residues in the CDR3. CDR1 is SEHNR, CDR2 FQNEAQ, per germline (reference sequence). V lost 4 bases and J 8 bases, leaving 17 bases between the germline ends. CDR3 in DNA: TGTGCCAGCAGCTCCATGGTGTCGGCTACAGAAGCTTTCTTT. This translates into CASSSMVSATEAFF.

The chain couples TRBV10-2 to TRBJ1-1; D possibly corresponds to TRBD1 (5 bases). The CDR3 extends over 15 amino acids. The V gene lost 0 bases and the J gene lost 0 bases, with 8 bases spanning the gap. Germline loops: CDR1 WSHSY, CDR2 SAAADI. CDR3 bases: TGCGCCAGCAGTGAGTCAGGGGCCATGAACACTGAAGCTTTCTTT. Translating it yields CASSESGAMNTEAFF.

The chain uses TRBV7-9 and TRBJ2-3; D possibly corresponds to TRBD2 (5 bases). The germline gives CDR1 SEHNR, CDR2 FQNEAQ (reference sequence). This CDR3 has 14 residues. With 4 bases removed from V and 4 bases from J, the gap between germline ends came to 12 bases. CDR3 bases: TGTGCCAGCAGCTCCTTGTCGAGGGCAGATACGCAGTATTTT. It encodes CASSSLSRADTQYF.

This clone was picked up a small number of times. The gene calls are TRBV5-6 and TRBJ2-2; either TRBD1 or TRBD2 may fit D (5 bases each). CDR1 and CDR2 from the germline V gene are SGHDT and YYEEEE. This CDR3 is 16 amino acids long. The V and J ends lost 4 bases and 3 bases respectively, with 16 bases between them. This CDR3 is CASSSYRMEDTGELFF. DNA for the CDR3: TGTGCCAGCAGCAGTTACAGGATGGAGGACACCGGGGAGCTGTTTTTT.

This clone was counted a single time. The V call is TRBV7-9, the J call TRBJ1-1; D unresolved. V shed 3 bases and J shed 3 bases, with 5 bases lying between them. The CDR3 is 12 amino acids. The germline V gene encodes CDR1 SEHNR and CDR2 FQNEAQ (reference sequence). CDR3: CASSLSYTEAFF. The CDR3 DNA reads TGTGCCAGCAGCTTGTCCTACACTGAAGCTTTCTTT.

This clone was seen only a few times. The rearrangement joins TRBV4-2 to TRBJ2-2; no definite D call. The CDR3 runs to 15 residues. Trimming left V 0 bases short and J 4 bases short, with 9 bases between. Looked up from germline, CDR1 is LGHNA and CDR2 is YNFKEQ. CDR3 sequence (DNA): TGTGCCAGCAGCCAAGATAATCAAGTCACCGGGGAGCTGTTTTTT. It is translated as CASSQDNQVTGELFF.

The J gene is TRBJ2-1, the V gene TRBV4-2, with 8 bases fitting TRBD1. V lost 1 base, J lost 5 bases, and 4 bases stayed unmatched. Germline CDR1 reads LGHNA; CDR2 reads YNFKEQ. The CDR3 extends over 15 amino acids. The CDR3 coding sequence is TGTGCCAGCAGCCAAGGCCAGGGGGCCGACAATGAGCAGTTCTTC. The encoded protein is CASSQGQGADNEQFF.

V gene TRBV28 combines with J gene TRBJ1-5; TRBD1 matches 8 bases. Germline V CDR1 and CDR2: MDHEN, SYDVKM. The CDR3 loop spans 16 amino acids. J lost 4 bases, V lost 5 bases, and 10 bases had no gene match. The CDR3 DNA reads as TGTGCCAGCAGTGACCGAGACAGGGGACTTAATCAGCCCCAGCATTTT. It codes for CASSDRDRGLNQPQHF.

CDR3 amino acids: CASSYRQGALKAFF. The CDR3 DNA sequence: TGTGCCAGCAGTTACCGTCAGGGAGCCCTAAAAGCTTTCTTT. The chain has TRBV6-5 and TRBJ1-1, with D possibly TRBD1 on 5 matching bases. Germline loops: CDR1 MNHEY, CDR2 SVGAGI. V lost 2 bases and J 9 bases, leaving 16 bases between the germline ends. CDR3 length: 14 amino acids.

CDR3: CASSLRRTVDEQYF. Here the CDR3 DNA reads TGTGCCAGCAGCTTACGTAGAACAGTAGACGAGCAGTACTTC. The rearrangement uses TRBV7-2 and TRBJ2-7; D ambiguous. Germline CDR1 is SGHTA and CDR2 is FQGNSA. The CDR3 is made up of 14 amino acids. V lost 2 bases and J 5 bases, leaving 13 bases between the germline ends.

CDR3 sequence reads: CASTQSGRNSYEQYF. The DNA for the CDR3 is TGTGCCAGCACCCAAAGCGGGAGGAACTCCTACGAGCAGTACTTC. The V gene is TRBV2, the J gene TRBJ2-7, with 9 positions matching TRBD2. The CDR3 runs to 15 residues. The V segment lost 7 bases and the J segment 0 bases; nucleotides outside the gene matches: 7. The germline V gene has CDR1 SNHLY and CDR2 FYNNEI.

The chain combines TRBV19 with TRBJ2-3, with TRBD1 identical over 8 bases. CDR1 is LNHDA, CDR2 SQIVND, per germline (reference sequence). The CDR3 is 15 amino acids. J lost 0 bases, V lost 3 bases, and 2 bases had no gene match. In DNA form, the CDR3 reads TGTGCCAGTAGTATGGGACAGGACAGCACAGATACGCAGTATTTT. Residues: CASSMGQDSTDTQYF.